This entry lists 13 T cell receptor beta chains sequenced from one sample in a study of shared clonotypes between healthy human individuals. The protocol was immunoSEQ multiplex PCR, while the TCRdb copy is restricted to in-frame clones and leaves out a portion. The data contain millions of clones, over 90% of them singletons. Sequencing used naive CD4+ T cells from PBMCs. Subset meaning: CD45RA+ positively selected. The origin of the receptors is a man in his late teens or twenties in good health. Some clones in this sample may be carry-over from other donors' samples.

The gene calls are TRBV27 and TRBJ2-1; 9 nucleotides match TRBD2. This CDR3 region has 16 residues. The V gene's germline CDR1 is MNHEY and CDR2 SMNVEV (reference sequence). The V and J ends lost 6 bases and 3 bases, in that order; junction bases with no gene match: 9. Here the CDR3 reads CASSPFFSGGYNEQFF. Written as DNA, the CDR3 is TGTGCCAGCAGCCCGTTCTTTAGCGGGGGCTACAATGAGCAGTTCTTC.

The gene calls are TRBV7-3 and TRBJ1-5; 7 bases are a match to TRBD1. In germline, CDR1 is SGHTA, CDR2 FQGTGA. The CDR3 spans 13 residues. V gave up 7 bases and J gave up 7 bases; unmatched junction bases: 7. The CDR3 is CASNGGGVQPQHF. The CDR3 coding sequence is TGTGCCAGCAATGGAGGGGGCGTACAGCCCCAGCATTTT.

There are a few counts of this clone. This chain uses TRBV7-2 with TRBJ1-1; perhaps TRBD1 as D (5 bases). V was clipped by 5 bases and J by 0 bases, with 16 bases between them. Germline CDR1 and CDR2: SGHTA and FQGNSA. This CDR3 spans 16 amino acids. CDR3 nucleotide sequence: TGTGCCAGCAGCCCCACCTACAGGAATCTGAACACTGAAGCTTTCTTT. It encodes CASSPTYRNLNTEAFF.

V gene TRBV9 combines with J gene TRBJ2-3, with 8 bases lining up with TRBD1. The trim removed 3 bases at V and 5 bases at J, leaving 8 bases unmatched. CDR1 is SGDLS and CDR2 is YYNGEE in the germline V gene. The CDR3 runs to 15 residues. The CDR3 DNA reads TGTGCCAGCAGCGCTAGACAGGGGACGGGAGATACGCAGTATTTT. Residues: CASSARQGTGDTQYF. Complete variable domain (other parts from reference TRBV9 and TRBJ2-3): DSGVTQTPKHLITATGQRVTLRCSPRSGDLSVYWYQQSLDQGLQFLIQYYNGEERAKGNILERFSAQQFPDLHSELNLSSLELGDSALYFCASSARQGTGDTQYFGPGTRLTVL.

This chain joins TRBV7-2 and TRBJ2-7, with D maybe TRBD2 (6 bases). The V gene's germline CDR1 is SGHTA and CDR2 FQGNSA. This CDR3 has 12 amino acids. With 5 bases removed from V and 7 bases from J, the gap between germline ends came to 12 bases. The CDR3 DNA follows: TGTGCCAGCAGCCCCCCAGGGAGGGAGCAGTACTTC. Encoded protein: CASSPPGREQYF. Supplemented by reference TRBV7-2 and TRBJ2-7, the full variable domain reads GAGVSQSPSNKVTEKGKDVELRCDPISGHTALYWYRQSLGQGLEFLIYFQGNSAPDKSGLPSDRFSAERTGGSVSTLTIQRTQQEDSAVYLCASSPPGREQYFGPGTRLTVT.

J is TRBJ1-2 and V is TRBV28; 11 bases are shared with TRBD1. The germline CDR1 and CDR2 sequences are MDHEN and SYDVKM. This CDR3 is built from 14 residues. V lost 4 bases to trimming and J lost 6 bases; unmatched junction nucleotides: 4. In nucleotides, the CDR3 is TGTGCCAGCAGTTCACCGGGACAGGGGGATGGCTACACCTTC. The encoded protein is CASSSPGQGDGYTF.

The chain recombines TRBV27 with TRBJ2-3; D is possibly TRBD2 (5 bases). The CDR3 runs to 16 residues. Trimming stripped 3 bases from V and 2 bases from J, with 15 bases between. CDR1 and CDR2 (germline): MNHEY, SMNVEV (reference sequence). This chain's CDR3 is CASSLWTRAHTDTQYF. CDR3 nucleotides: TGTGCCAGCAGTTTGTGGACTCGGGCTCACACAGATACGCAGTATTTT.

This clone was detected only once. The rearrangement uses TRBV7-2 and TRBJ2-7; D is perhaps TRBD2 (6 bases). The germline V gene encodes CDR1 SGHTA and CDR2 FQGNSA. Trimming took 5 bases from V and 2 from J, leaving 13 bases between them. This CDR3 is built from 14 residues. This chain's CDR3 is CASSVSGKPYEQYF. The DNA of the CDR3 is TGTGCCAGCAGCGTTAGCGGTAAGCCCTACGAGCAGTACTTC.

For the CDR3, the DNA is TGTGCCACCAATACTTGGGGGGAGAACATTCAGTACTTC. Amino acids: CATNTWGENIQYF. This chain joins TRBV19 and TRBJ2-4, with TRBD2 as a possible D gene (6 bases). The germline V gene has CDR1 LNHDA and CDR2 SQIVND (reference sequence). CDR3 length: 13 amino acids. Trimming cost V 10 bases and J 7 bases, with 17 bases left between them. The variable domain in full, with the rest retrieved from reference TRBV19 and TRBJ2-4, is DGGITQSPKYLFRKEGQNVTLSCEQNLNHDAMYWYRQDPGQGLRLIYYSQIVNDFQKGDIAEGYSVSREKKESFPLTVTSAQKNPTAFYLCATNTWGENIQYFGAGTRLSVL.

With regard to this clone: One end of the junction is discordant with germline, which a read error may explain. The chain combines TRBV11-2 with TRBJ2-7; D not certain. Germline CDR1 is SGHAT and CDR2 is FQNNGV. This CDR3 spans 14 amino acids. The CDR3 sequence: CASSLGRASYGQYF. The CDR3 DNA is TGTGCCAGCAGCTTAGGTAGGGCCTCCTACGGGCAGTACTTC.

The rearrangement links TRBV9 to TRBJ2-7; 8 bases are a match to TRBD1. Trimming at V came to 0 bases and at J to 5 bases, leaving 10 bases not matched to a gene. The CDR3 sequence is 16 residues long. CDR1 SGDLS and CDR2 YYNGEE come from the germline V gene. DNA of the CDR3: TGTGCCAGCAGCGTAGACGGCAGGACAGGGTCGGACGAGCAGTACTTC. This sequence encodes CASSVDGRTGSDEQYF.

The V call is TRBV11-2, the J call TRBJ2-3; D is perhaps TRBD1 (5 bases). V lost 6 bases, J lost 8 bases, and 12 bases lay in between. This CDR3 comprises 12 residues. In germline, CDR1 is SGHAT, CDR2 FQNNGV. The CDR3 protein is CASRPTGPTQYF. As DNA, the CDR3 is TGTGCCAGCAGACCTACAGGTCCTACGCAGTATTTT.

Worth noting for this clone: Other DNA variants within this sample encode the same CDR3. The chain links TRBV28 to TRBJ1-2, with D hard to call. Germline V lookup: CDR1 MDHEN, CDR2 SYDVKM. V dropped 2 bases and J dropped 5 bases, with 6 bases sitting between them. The length of the CDR3 is 12 residues. CDR3 coding DNA: TGTGCCAGCAGTTTAGCGGGGTATGGCTACACCTTC. It codes for CASSLAGYGYTF.